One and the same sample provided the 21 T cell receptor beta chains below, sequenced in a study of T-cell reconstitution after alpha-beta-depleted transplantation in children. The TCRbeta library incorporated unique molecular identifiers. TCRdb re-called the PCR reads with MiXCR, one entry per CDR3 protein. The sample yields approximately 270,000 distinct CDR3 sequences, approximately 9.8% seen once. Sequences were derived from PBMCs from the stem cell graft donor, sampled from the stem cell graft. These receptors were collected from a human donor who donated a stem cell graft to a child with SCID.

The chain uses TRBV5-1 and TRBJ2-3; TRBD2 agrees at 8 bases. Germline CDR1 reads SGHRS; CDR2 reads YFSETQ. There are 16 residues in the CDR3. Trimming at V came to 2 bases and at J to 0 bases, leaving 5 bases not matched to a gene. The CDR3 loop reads CASSFGGALSTDTQYF. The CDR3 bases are TGCGCCAGCAGCTTCGGGGGGGCTCTCAGCACAGATACGCAGTATTTT.

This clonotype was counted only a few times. CDR3 sequence (DNA): TGTGCCAGCAGTTACTCGACCCCCCCCTACGAGCAGTACTTC. The encoded protein is CASSYSTPPYEQYF. The V and J genes are TRBV6-5 and TRBJ2-7; no reliable D call. Looked up from germline, CDR1 is MNHEY and CDR2 is SVGAGI. The length of the CDR3 is 14 residues. The V and J ends lost 0 bases and 2 bases respectively, with 8 bases between them.

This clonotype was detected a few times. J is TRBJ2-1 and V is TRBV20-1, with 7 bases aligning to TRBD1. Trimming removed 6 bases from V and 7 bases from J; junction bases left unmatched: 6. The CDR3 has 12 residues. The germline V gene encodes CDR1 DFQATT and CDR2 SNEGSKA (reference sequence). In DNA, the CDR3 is TGCAGTGCCAAAGGGGGCCTGAATGAGCAGTTCTTC. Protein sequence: CSAKGGLNEQFF.

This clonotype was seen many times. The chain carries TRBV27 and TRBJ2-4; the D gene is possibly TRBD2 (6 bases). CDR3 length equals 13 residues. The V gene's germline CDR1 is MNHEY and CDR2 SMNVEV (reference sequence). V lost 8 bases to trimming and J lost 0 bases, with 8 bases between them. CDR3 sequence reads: CASGTLAKNIQYF. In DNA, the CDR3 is TGTGCCAGCGGGACTTTAGCCAAAAACATTCAGTACTTC.

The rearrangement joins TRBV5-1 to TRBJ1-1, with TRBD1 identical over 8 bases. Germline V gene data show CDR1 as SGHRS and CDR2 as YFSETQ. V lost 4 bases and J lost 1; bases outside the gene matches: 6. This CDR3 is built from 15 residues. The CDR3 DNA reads TGCGCCAGCAGCGCCAGGGGGCTCCAGAACACTGAAGCTTTCTTT. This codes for CASSARGLQNTEAFF.

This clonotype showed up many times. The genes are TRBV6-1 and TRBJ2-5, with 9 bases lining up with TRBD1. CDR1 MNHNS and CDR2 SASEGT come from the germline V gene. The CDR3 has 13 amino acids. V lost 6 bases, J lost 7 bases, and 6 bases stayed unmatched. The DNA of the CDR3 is TGTGCCAGCAGGGGGACAGGGAATGGGACCCAGTACTTC. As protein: CASRGTGNGTQYF.

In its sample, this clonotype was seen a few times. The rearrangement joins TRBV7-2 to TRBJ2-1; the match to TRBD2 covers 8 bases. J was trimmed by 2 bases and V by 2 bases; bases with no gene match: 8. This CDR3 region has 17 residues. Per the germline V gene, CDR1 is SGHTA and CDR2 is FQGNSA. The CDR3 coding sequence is TGTGCCAGCAGCTTAAGGGGGGGACTAGGCGCCTACAATGAGCAGTTCTTC. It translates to CASSLRGGLGAYNEQFF.

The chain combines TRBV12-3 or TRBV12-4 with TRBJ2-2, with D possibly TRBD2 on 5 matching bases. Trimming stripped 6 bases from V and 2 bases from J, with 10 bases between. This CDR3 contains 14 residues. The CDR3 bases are TGTGCCAGCAGACCCCGGGGAAACACCGGGGAGCTGTTTTTT. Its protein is CASRPRGNTGELFF.

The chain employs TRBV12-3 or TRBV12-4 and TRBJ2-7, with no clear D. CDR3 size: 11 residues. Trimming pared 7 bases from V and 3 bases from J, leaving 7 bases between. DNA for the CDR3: TGTGCCAGCACCGACGACTACGAGCAGTACTTC. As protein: CASTDDYEQYF.

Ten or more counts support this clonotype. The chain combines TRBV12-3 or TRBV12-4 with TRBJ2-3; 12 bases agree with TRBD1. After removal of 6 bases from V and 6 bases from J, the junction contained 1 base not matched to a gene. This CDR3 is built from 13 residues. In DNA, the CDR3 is TGTGCCAGCAGGGGACAGGGGGCTGATACGCAGTATTTT. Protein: CASRGQGADTQYF.

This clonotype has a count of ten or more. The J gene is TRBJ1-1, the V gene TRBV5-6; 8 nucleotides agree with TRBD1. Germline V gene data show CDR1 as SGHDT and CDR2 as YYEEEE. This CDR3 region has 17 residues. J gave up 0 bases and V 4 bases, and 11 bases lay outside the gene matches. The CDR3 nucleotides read TGTGCCAGCAGCCCGCGGACAGGGCCCAGGATGAACACTGAAGCTTTCTTT. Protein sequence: CASSPRTGPRMNTEAFF.

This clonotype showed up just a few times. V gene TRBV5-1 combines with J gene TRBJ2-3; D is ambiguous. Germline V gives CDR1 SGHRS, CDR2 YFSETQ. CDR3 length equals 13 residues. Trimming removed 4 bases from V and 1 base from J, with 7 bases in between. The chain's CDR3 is CASSRAGTDTQYF. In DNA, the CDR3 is TGCGCCAGCAGCAGGGCTGGCACAGATACGCAGTATTTT. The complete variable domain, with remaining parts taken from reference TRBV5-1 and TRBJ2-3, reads KAGVTQTPRYLIKTRGQQVTLSCSPISGHRSVSWYQQTPGQGLQFLFEYFSETQRNKGNFPGRFSGRQFSNSRSEMNVSTLELGDSALYLCASSRAGTDTQYFGPGTRLTVL.

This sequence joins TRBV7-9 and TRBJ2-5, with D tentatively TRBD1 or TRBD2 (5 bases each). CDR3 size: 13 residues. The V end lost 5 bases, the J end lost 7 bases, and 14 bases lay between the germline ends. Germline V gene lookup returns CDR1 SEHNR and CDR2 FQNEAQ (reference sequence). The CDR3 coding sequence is TGTGCCAGCAGCCCCGGGACCGCAGCGACCCAGTACTTC. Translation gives CASSPGTAATQYF. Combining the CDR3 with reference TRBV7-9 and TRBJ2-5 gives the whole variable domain DTGVSQNPRHKITKRGQNVTFRCDPISEHNRLYWYRQTLGQGPEFLTYFQNEAQLEKSRLLSDRFSAERPKGSFSTLEIQRTEQGDSAMYLCASSPGTAATQYFGPGTRLLVL.

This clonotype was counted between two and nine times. The CDR3 region is CASSERDGQLEKLFF. In nucleotides, the CDR3 is TGTGCCAGCAGCGAACGGGACGGCCAGTTGGAAAAACTGTTTTTT. The chain is built from TRBV2 and TRBJ1-4; possibly TRBD1 for D (5 bases). This CDR3 has 15 residues. V lost 6 bases to trimming and J lost 8 bases, with 19 bases between them. From germline, CDR1 is SNHLY and CDR2 FYNNEI.

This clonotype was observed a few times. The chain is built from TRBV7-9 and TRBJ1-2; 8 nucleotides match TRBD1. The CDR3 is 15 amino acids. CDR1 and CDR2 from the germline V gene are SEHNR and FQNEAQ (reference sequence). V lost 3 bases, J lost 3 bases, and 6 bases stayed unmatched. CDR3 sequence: CASSLTGVVYYGYTF. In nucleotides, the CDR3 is TGTGCCAGCAGCTTGACAGGGGTAGTCTACTATGGCTACACCTTC.

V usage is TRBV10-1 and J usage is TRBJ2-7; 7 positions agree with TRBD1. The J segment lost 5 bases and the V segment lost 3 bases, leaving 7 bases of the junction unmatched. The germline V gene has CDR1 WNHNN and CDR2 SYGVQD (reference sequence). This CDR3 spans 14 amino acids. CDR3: CASSDPGQKNEQYF. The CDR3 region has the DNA TGCGCCAGCAGTGACCCGGGACAGAAAAACGAGCAGTACTTC.

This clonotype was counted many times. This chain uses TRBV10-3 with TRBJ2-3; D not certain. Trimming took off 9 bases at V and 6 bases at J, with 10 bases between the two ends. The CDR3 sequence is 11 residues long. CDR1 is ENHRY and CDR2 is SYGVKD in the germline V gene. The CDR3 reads CAIAGEDTQYF. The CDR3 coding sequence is TGTGCCATTGCCGGTGAGGATACGCAGTATTTT.

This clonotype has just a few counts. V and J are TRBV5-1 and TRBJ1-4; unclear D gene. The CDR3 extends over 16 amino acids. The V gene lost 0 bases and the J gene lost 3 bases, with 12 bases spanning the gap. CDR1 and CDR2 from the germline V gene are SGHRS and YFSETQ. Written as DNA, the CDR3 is TGCGCCAGCAGCTTGGACGGACTTTTGGCTAATGAAAAACTGTTTTTT. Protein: CASSLDGLLANEKLFF.

The CDR3 is CASSLGRGQQPQHF. CDR3 bases: TGTGCCAGCAGCTTGGGCAGGGGCCAGCAGCCCCAGCATTTT. V is TRBV5-6 and J is TRBJ1-5, with D possibly matching TRBD1 (6 bases). Trimming removed 0 bases from V and 7 bases from J, with 11 bases in between. CDR3 size: 14 residues. Germline V CDR1 and CDR2: SGHDT, YYEEEE.

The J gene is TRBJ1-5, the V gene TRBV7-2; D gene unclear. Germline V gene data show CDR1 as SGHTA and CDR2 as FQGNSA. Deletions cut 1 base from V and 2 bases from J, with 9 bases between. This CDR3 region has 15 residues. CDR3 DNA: TGTGCCAGCAGCTTAGACAGAGAAGGCAATCAGCCCCAGCATTTT. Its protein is CASSLDREGNQPQHF. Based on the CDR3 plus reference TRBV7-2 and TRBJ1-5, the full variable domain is GAGVSQSPSNKVTEKGKDVELRCDPISGHTALYWYRQSLGQGLEFLIYFQGNSAPDKSGLPSDRFSAERTGGSVSTLTIQRTQQEDSAVYLCASSLDREGNQPQHFGDGTRLSIL.

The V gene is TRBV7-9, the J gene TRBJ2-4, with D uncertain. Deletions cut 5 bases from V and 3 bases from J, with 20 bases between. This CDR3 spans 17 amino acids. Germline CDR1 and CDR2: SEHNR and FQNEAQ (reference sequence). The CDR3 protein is CASSPVGGQDGKNIQYF. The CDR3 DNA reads TGTGCCAGCAGCCCAGTGGGTGGCCAGGACGGCAAAAACATTCAGTACTTC.